A selection of T cell receptor beta chains follows, all from one sample in a study of CD8 T cells in ankylosing spondylitis. One entry per CDR3 protein results from TCRdb running MiXCR on the 5' RACE reads. The table has a few hundred thousand distinct CDR3 sequences, over 9.5% seen once. The sequenced sample consisted of blood, either unsorted or a sorted T cell fraction (not recorded which). The receptor set was obtained from a male donor with ankylosing spondylitis or in good health (not recorded which). CDR3s include the opening cysteine and the closing phenylalanine or tryptophan. The order of the fields is J gene, D gene, clone size, V gene, CDR3 protein, CDR3 DNA. The D gene is left open where the match is weak. The listing skips clone size in some rows; elsewhere it reads once, few, many or a size class.

TRBJ1-2 | NA | many | TRBV5-1 | CASSLEGLINYGYTF | TGCGCCAGCAGCTTGGAAGGACTTATTAACTATGGCTACACCTTC
TRBJ2-4 | NA | many | TRBV5-1 | CASSQTGQGTYIQYF | TGCGCCAGCAGCCAGACCGGACAAGGGACGTACATTCAGTACTTC
TRBJ1-3 | NA | many | TRBV10-3 | CAISESQGLSGNTIYF | TGTGCCATCAGTGAATCTCAGGGGCTCTCTGGAAACACCATATATTTT
TRBJ2-3 | TRBD2 | many | TRBV29-1 | CSVSGGAKTSTDTQYF | TGCAGCGTTAGCGGGGGGGCAAAGACTAGCACAGATACGCAGTATTTT
TRBJ2-3 | TRBD2 | many | TRBV5-1 | CASSKGLSTDTQYF | TGCGCCAGCAGCAAGGGACTAAGCACAGATACGCAGTATTTT
TRBJ1-6 | NA | many | TRBV7-8 | CASSLAGVWDSPLHF | TGTGCCAGCAGCTTAGCTGGCGTGTGGGATTCACCCCTCCACTTT
TRBJ1-1 | NA | few | TRBV12-3/TRBV12-4 | CASSPRDVGAFF | TGTGCCAGCAGCCCCCGGGACGTAGGGGCTTTCTTT
TRBJ1-3 | TRBD1 | many | TRBV12-3/TRBV12-4 | CASARPGQQAGNTIYF | TGTGCCAGCGCTCGGCCGGGACAGCAGGCCGGAAACACCATATATTTT
TRBJ2-2 | TRBD2 | many | TRBV7-3 | CASSLSPGGSTGELFF | TGTGCCAGCAGCTTATCCCCGGGAGGGAGCACCGGGGAGCTGTTTTTT
TRBJ2-3 | TRBD2 | NA | TRBV5-1 | CASRPTSRSTDTQYF | TGCGCCAGCAGGCCGACTAGCAGAAGCACAGATACGCAGTATTTT
TRBJ2-2 | NA | many | TRBV12-3/TRBV12-4 | CASSLHTGELFF | TGTGCCAGCAGTTTACATACCGGGGAGCTGTTTTTT
TRBJ1-6 | TRBD1 | many | TRBV5-1 | CASSTGTGENSPLHF | TGCGCCAGCAGTACCGGGACAGGGGAGAATTCACCCCTCCACTTT
TRBJ2-5 | NA | many | TRBV5-1 | CASSLDLETQYF | TGCGCCAGCAGCTTGGACCTAGAGACCCAGTACTTC
TRBJ1-5 | NA | few | TRBV11-2 | CASSSNHGPSQPQHF | TGTGCCAGCAGCTCAAATCACGGACCAAGCCAGCCCCAGCATTTT
TRBJ1-2 | NA | few | TRBV5-1 | CASRADMSQRGYTF | TGCGCCAGCAGAGCGGACATGTCCCAGAGGGGCTACACCTTC
TRBJ1-2 | NA | many | TRBV7-2 | CASSLDVSRYGYTF | TGTGCCAGCAGCTTAGATGTGTCTCGCTATGGCTACACCTTC
TRBJ1-1 | NA | few | TRBV15 | CATSREVSEAFF | TGTGCCACCAGCAGAGAGGTCTCTGAAGCTTTCTTT
TRBJ1-2 | NA | NA | TRBV29-1 | CSVGEGENYGYTF | TGCAGCGTCGGAGAGGGGGAAAACTATGGCTACACCTTC
TRBJ2-1 | TRBD2 | NA | TRBV7-8 | CASSVSGINNEQFF | TGTGCCAGCAGCGTTAGCGGGATTAACAATGAGCAGTTCTTC
TRBJ1-5 | NA | few | TRBV3-1 | CASGNQGSNQPQHF | TGTGCCAGCGGGAATCAGGGTAGCAATCAGCCCCAGCATTTT
TRBJ2-7 | TRBD1 | many | TRBV20-1 | CSARGTGGKVTYEQYF | TGCAGTGCTAGAGGGACAGGGGGTAAGGTAACCTACGAGCAGTACTTC
TRBJ1-2 | NA | few | TRBV5-1 | CASSFGEQGRSGYTF | TGCGCCAGCAGCTTCGGAGAACAGGGTCGGTCTGGCTACACCTTC
TRBJ2-3 | TRBD2 | many | TRBV11-2 | CASSQGLGTDTQYF | TGTGCCAGCAGCCAGGGACTAGGGACAGATACGCAGTATTTT
TRBJ2-3 | NA | few | TRBV28 | CASSLSGDRDTQYF | TGTGCCAGCAGCCTATCGGGGGACCGGGATACGCAGTATTTT
TRBJ1-3 | NA | few | TRBV24-1 | CATSGNALGSSGNTIYF | TGTGCCACCAGTGGGAACGCCCTGGGGAGCTCTGGAAACACCATATATTTT
TRBJ2-1 | TRBD2 | many | TRBV6-1 | CASNERGGSYNEQFF | TGTGCCAGCAACGAGCGGGGGGGCTCCTACAATGAGCAGTTCTTC
TRBJ2-2 | TRBD2 | NA | TRBV5-1 | CASSFTSGANTGELFF | TGCGCCAGCAGCTTTACTAGCGGGGCGAACACCGGGGAGCTGTTTTTT
TRBJ1-1 | NA | many | TRBV30 | CAWSLLQGPSGTEAFF | TGTGCCTGGAGTCTACTACAGGGTCCGTCCGGCACTGAAGCTTTCTTT
TRBJ1-4 | NA | NA | TRBV27 | CASSFDFHGEKLFF | TGTGCCAGCAGTTTCGACTTCCACGGTGAAAAACTGTTTTTT
TRBJ2-7 | TRBD1 | NA | TRBV29-1 | CSVEATGAYEQYF | TGCAGCGTTGAAGCGACAGGGGCCTACGAGCAGTACTTC
TRBJ2-7 | NA | NA | TRBV5-1 | CASSPGTAFWRDEQYF | TGCGCCAGCAGCCCCGGGACAGCCTTCTGGAGGGACGAGCAGTACTTC
TRBJ2-7 | TRBD2 | NA | TRBV6-1 | CASIGGVNYSGQYF | TGTGCCAGCATTGGGGGGGTGAACTATAGCGGTCAGTACTTC
TRBJ2-1 | TRBD1 | many | TRBV7-7 | CASSYTDRRNEQFF | TGTGCTAGCAGCTACACGGACAGGCGAAATGAGCAGTTCTTC
TRBJ2-7 | TRBD2 | many | TRBV12-3/TRBV12-4 | CASSQTSGAYEQYF | TGTGCCAGCAGTCAGACTAGCGGGGCCTACGAGCAGTACTTC
TRBJ2-1 | TRBD2 | many | TRBV3-1 | CASSGGLVNEQFF | TGTGCCAGCAGCGGGGGACTAGTAAATGAGCAGTTCTTC
TRBJ2-5 | NA | NA | TRBV14 | CASSPPGWGETQYF | TGTGCCAGCAGCCCCCCTGGGTGGGGAGAGACCCAGTACTTC
TRBJ2-1 | NA | NA | TRBV7-3 | CASSLWSSTSYNEQFF | TGTGCCAGCAGCTTATGGTCAAGCACCTCCTACAATGAGCAGTTCTTC
TRBJ1-5 | NA | many | TRBV7-9 | CASSLGGQLAQPQHF | TGTGCCAGCAGCTTAGGCGGACAGCTGGCTCAGCCCCAGCATTTT
TRBJ2-6 | TRBD1 | NA | TRBV7-3 | CASSLQGASGVLTF | TGTGCCAGCAGTTTACAGGGGGCCTCGGGCGTCCTGACTTTC
TRBJ1-2 | TRBD1 | NA | TRBV20-1 | CSARQGQGIYGYTF | TGCAGTGCTAGACAGGGACAGGGCATTTATGGCTACACCTTC
TRBJ2-4 | NA | NA | TRBV18 | CASSQPGYLTKNIQYF | TGTGCCAGCTCACAACCAGGCTACTTGACCAAAAACATTCAGTACTTC